This TCR beta chain emerged from a study of cytomegalovirus exposure and HLA in healthy donors. General study results and limits: An analysis that came later showed most CMV-associated TCR beta chains appearing HLA-restricted. Earlier analysis looked at TCR beta V segments, and most were productive about 87% or about 30% of the time.

The PCR ran on 60 Vbeta and 13 Jbeta primers. Produced via immunoSEQ multiplex PCR; TCRdb's table is partial and in-frame only. Of about 130,000 clones listed, about 74% were seen once; the top ten hold approximately 2%. A word on this clone: Its antigen is not identified.

Losses at the gene ends were 0 bases for V and 3 bases for J; bases not matched to a gene: 12. Germline V gene lookup returns CDR1 SGHNT and CDR2 YYREEE (reference sequence). CDR3 length: 18 amino acids. Donors were nominally healthy when sampled, though unrecorded immune exposures were likely. V usage is TRBV5-4 and J usage is TRBJ2-1; 7 positions agree with TRBD2. The specimen sequenced was PBMCs. This receptor was obtained from a young man in good health and CMV-seronegative. The CDR3 nucleotides read TGTGCCAGCAGCTTGGCGCTAGGACTAGTCCAGGTCTACAATGAGCAGTTCTTC. Protein product: CASSLALGLVQVYNEQFF.